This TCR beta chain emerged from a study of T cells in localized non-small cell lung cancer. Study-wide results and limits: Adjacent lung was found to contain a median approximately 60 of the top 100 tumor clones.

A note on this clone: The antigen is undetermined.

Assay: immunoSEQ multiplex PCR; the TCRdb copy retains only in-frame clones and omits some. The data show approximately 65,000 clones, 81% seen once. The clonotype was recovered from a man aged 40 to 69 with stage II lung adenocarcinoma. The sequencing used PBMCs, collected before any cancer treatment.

CDR3 DNA sequence: TGTGCCAGCAGACTAGCGGGAAGCTACGAGCAGTACTTC. Translation: CASRLAGSYEQYF. This chain uses TRBV27 with TRBJ2-7; 10 bases match TRBD2. CDR1 and CDR2 from the germline V gene are MNHEY and SMNVEV (reference sequence). The CDR3 sequence is 13 residues long. Trimming cost V 6 bases and J 3 bases; bases outside gene matches: 2.